This T cell receptor (beta chain) was sequenced during a study of cytomegalovirus exposure and HLA in healthy donors. This clone was seen only a few times. What it binds is unknown. The CDR3 is made up of 13 amino acids. V shed 4 bases, J shed 5 bases, and the junction held 4 bases outside the gene matches. Germline CDR1 is MNHNS and CDR2 is SASEGT. Points from the study as a whole: Other equally common chains were less clonally expanded than HLA-associated TCR beta chains, a later analysis showed.

PCR involved 60 Vbeta and 13 Jbeta primers. Here immunoSEQ multiplex PCR was the method, and the copy in TCRdb shows in-frame clones only, minus some. This table has about 120,000 clones, over 6.5% appearing once. The sample was PBMCs. The TCR comes from a middle-aged woman in good health and CMV-seropositive. The V gene is TRBV6-1, the J gene TRBJ2-5, with 7 bases matching TRBD1. CDR3 in DNA: TGTGCCAGCAGTGGGGACAGCCTGGAGACCCAGTACTTC. This encodes CASSGDSLETQYF.